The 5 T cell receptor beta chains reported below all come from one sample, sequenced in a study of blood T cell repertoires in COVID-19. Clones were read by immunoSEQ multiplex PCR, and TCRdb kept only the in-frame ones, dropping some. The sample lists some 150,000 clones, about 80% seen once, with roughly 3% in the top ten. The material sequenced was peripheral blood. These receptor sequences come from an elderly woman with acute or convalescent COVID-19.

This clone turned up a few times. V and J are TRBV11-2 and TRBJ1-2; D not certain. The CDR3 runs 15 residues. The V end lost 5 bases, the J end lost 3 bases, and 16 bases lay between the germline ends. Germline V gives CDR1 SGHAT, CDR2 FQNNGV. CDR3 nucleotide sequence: TGTGCCAGCAGCATGAGGCCTGGCAATCACTATGGCTACACCTTC. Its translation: CASSMRPGNHYGYTF.

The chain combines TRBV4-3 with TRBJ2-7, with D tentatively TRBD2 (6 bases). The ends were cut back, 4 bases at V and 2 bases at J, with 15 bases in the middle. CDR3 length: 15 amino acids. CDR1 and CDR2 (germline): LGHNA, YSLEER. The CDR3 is CASSRGTANTYEQYF. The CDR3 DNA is TGCGCCAGCAGCCGCGGGACCGCGAATACCTACGAGCAGTACTTC.

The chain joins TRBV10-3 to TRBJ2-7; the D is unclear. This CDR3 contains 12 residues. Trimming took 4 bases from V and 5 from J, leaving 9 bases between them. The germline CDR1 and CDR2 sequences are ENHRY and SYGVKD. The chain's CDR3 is CAISASRDEQYF. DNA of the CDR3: TGTGCCATCAGTGCATCCCGGGACGAGCAGTACTTC.

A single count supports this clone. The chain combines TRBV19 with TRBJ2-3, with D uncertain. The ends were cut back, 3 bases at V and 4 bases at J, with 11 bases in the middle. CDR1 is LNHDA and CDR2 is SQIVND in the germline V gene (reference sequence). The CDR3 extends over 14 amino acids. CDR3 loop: CASSMEWASDTQYF. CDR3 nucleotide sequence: TGTGCCAGTAGTATGGAATGGGCGTCAGATACGCAGTATTTT. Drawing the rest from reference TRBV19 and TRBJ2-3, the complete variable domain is DGGITQSPKYLFRKEGQNVTLSCEQNLNHDAMYWYRQDPGQGLRLIYYSQIVNDFQKGDIAEGYSVSREKKESFPLTVTSAQKNPTAFYLCASSMEWASDTQYFGPGTRLTVL.

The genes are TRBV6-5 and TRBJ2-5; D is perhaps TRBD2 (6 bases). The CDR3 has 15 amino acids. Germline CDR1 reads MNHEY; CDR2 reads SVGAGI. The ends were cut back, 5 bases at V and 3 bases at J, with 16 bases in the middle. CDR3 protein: CASSRRGVAEETQYF. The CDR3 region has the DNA TGTGCCAGCAGTAGAAGGGGTGTAGCGGAAGAGACCCAGTACTTC.